This paragraph covers one TCR beta chain sequence. This entry is derived from a study of CD8 T cells in Susac syndrome. Random hexamers served to reverse transcribe roughly 0.5 to 1 ug RNA. Amplification of TCR beta CDR3 spanned 54 Vbeta and 13 Jbeta via immunoSEQ multiplex PCR. TCRdb fed the immunoSEQ multiplex PCR reads into MiXCR, producing one record per CDR3 protein. The table includes 300,000 or so distinct CDR3 sequences, about 92% detected once. The CDR3 is 14 amino acids. The germline V gene has CDR1 LGHNA and CDR2 YNFKEQ. Trimming left V 5 bases short and J 2 bases short, with 9 bases between. TEMRA cells were FACS-enriched, and CD8+ and CD4+ T cells were isolated negatively.

The gene calls are TRBV4-2 and TRBJ2-2; no reliable D call. Sequencing used CD4+ T cells from PBMCs. The origin of this receptor is a human donor with multiple sclerosis. CDR3: CASSGVPNTGELFF. The CDR3 bases are TGTGCCAGCAGCGGGGTCCCAAACACCGGGGAGCTGTTTTTT.